This T cell receptor beta chain is from a study of Graves' ophthalmopathy and Graves' hyperthyroidism (dated by TCRdb to the late 2010s). The study in broad terms: Peripheral blood was collected at initial diagnosis, prior to any treatment. The study used signatures of the TCR beta repertoire to tell Graves' ophthalmopathy apart from Graves' hyperthyroidism and to predict which patients would progress to ophthalmopathy. In total, 135 blood samples were TCR-sequenced: approximately 42 ophthalmopathy, some 75 hyperthyroidism and 17 hyperthyroidism-to-ophthalmopathy patients. A discovery set of 100 patients (around 45 ophthalmopathy, some 58 stable hyperthyroidism) was enrolled to explore V-J signatures distinguishing ophthalmopathy from hyperthyroidism. An independent validation cohort was composed of around 19 hyperthyroidism patients and 17 patients who later progressed from hyperthyroidism to ophthalmopathy. In roughly six hyperthyroidism patients, the T-cell repertoire of thyroid tissue was compared with the T-cell repertoire of blood. Once sampling was done, hyperthyroidism patients were given methimazole at a starting dose of 30 mg daily, while ophthalmopathy patients were given high-dose intravenous methylprednisolone.

About this clonotype: Its antigen remains undetermined. Base qualities are not provided; no much larger clone lies one nucleotide away.

Findings and caveats that apply to the study as a whole: In validation, the model predicted ophthalmopathy progression with 70.59% sensitivity and around 72% specificity; fewer than 15 predicted patients were CT-confirmed with GO in a median of roughly 6.8 months. Ophthalmopathy was separated from stable hyperthyroidism by the 13-signature model with 85% to 90% sensitivity and less than 82% specificity in cross-validation and with 80%/75% in the test set. No statistical method was used to predetermine the sample size, and group allocation was not hidden from the investigators. Most of the expanded thyroid clonotypes with a frequency above 0.001 were also detected in blood, and it was suggested that the thyroid immune response may be reflected by blood repertoires.

TCR beta CDR3 regions were amplified from RNA transcripts for repertoire sequencing. A first-round RT-PCR used HTBI primers with the Qiagen OneStep RT-PCR kit, followed by a second-round multiplex PCR, size selection and purification. Libraries were sequenced on an Illumina HiSeq2000 using paired-end 100 bp reads. The original pipeline was this. SOAPnuke was used to process the reads, throwing out any read that had adapters, had uncalled bases, had a mean Phred below 15, or lacked an exact constant-primer or identifier match. COPE v1.2.5 was used to merge high-quality paired reads. Clonotypes were defined as unique nucleotide sequences and were aligned to IMGT TRB V, D and J references using MiTCR v1.1. The analysis was limited to V-J combinations with a frequency above 0.0001, which together covered approximately 99% of repertoires. For each V-J combination, a TCR clonal expansion and chaos score was defined as F50 clonal expansion divided by the chaos observed in the TCRdist matrix. Welch's t-statistics and random forest were used to reduce the features to about 14 V-J combinations, which were then used as input to a naive Bayes classifier. The Morisita-Horn index was used to measure how similar the thyroid and blood repertoires were. TCRdb passed the public sequencing reads through fastp at Q25 and MiXCR, retaining productive beta sequences. Each CDR3 protein appears once, grouped with its most common genes and DNA. Clone size and V and J calls follow TCRdb, not the original study. The sample table lists hundreds of thousands of distinct CDR3 sequences, about two fifths of them with a count of one. The ten biggest clones cover roughly 3% of the sample.

The CDR3 starts with the cysteine, ends with the phenylalanine, and has 13 residues. The read is trimmed to its CDR3 DNA, 39 bases read in frame from base 1. CDR1 and CDR2 (SGHTA, FQGNSA) derive from the germline V gene. The junction shows trimming of 5 bases on V and 6 bases on J, plus 13 bases between the germline ends. Ophthalmopathy patients were characterized by moderately to severely active disease, a Clinical Activity Score of at least 3, a NOSPECS grade of at least 4, and a disease duration under 3 months. Patients were excluded if they had other autoimmune diseases, uncontrolled infections, pregnancy or lactation. Diagnosis relied on clinical symptoms, serum thyroxine, TRAb, thyroid ultrasound and orbital computed tomography. Ficoll-Paque density gradient centrifugation was used to isolate PBMCs from 9.5 to 10 ml of fresh peripheral blood. Total RNA was extracted with Trizol reagent and quality-checked on an Agilent 2100 Bioanalyzer.

The clonotype comes from an adult man with Graves' ophthalmopathy. The chain couples TRBV7-2 to TRBJ1-2; D gene: possibly TRBD1, on 5 matching bases. Sequencing was performed on peripheral blood. The CDR3 reads as follows: CASSQSGADGYTF. The sequenced DNA: TGTGCCAGCAGCCAGTCCGGGGCAGATGGCTACACCTTC.